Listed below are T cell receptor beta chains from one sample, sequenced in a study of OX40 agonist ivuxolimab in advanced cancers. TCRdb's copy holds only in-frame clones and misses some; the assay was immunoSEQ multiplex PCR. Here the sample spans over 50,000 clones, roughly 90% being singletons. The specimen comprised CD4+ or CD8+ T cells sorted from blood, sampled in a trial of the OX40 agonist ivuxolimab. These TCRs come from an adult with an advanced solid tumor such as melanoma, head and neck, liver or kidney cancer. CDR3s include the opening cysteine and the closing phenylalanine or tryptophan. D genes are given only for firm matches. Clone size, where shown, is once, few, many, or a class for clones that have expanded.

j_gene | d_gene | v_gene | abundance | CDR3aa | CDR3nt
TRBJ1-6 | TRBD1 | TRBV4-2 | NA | CASSQTTGGASPLHF | TGTGCCAGCAGCCAAACTACAGGGGGGGCTTCACCCCTCCACTTT
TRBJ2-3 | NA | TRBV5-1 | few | CASSLPGTDTQYF | TGCGCCAGCAGCCTACCAGGCACAGATACGCAGTATTTT
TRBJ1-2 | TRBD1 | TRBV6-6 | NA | CASSYSTGTGGGGYTF | TGTGCCAGCAGTTACTCAACCGGGACAGGGGGCGGGGGCTACACCTTC
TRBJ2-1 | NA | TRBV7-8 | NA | CASSLDSGSYNEQFF | TGTGCCAGCAGCTTAGACAGCGGTTCCTACAATGAGCAGTTCTTC
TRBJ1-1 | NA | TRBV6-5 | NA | CASSGGGATEAFF | TGTGCCAGCAGCGGCGGGGGCGCGACTGAAGCTTTCTTT
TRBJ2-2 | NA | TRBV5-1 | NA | CASSLNAFDVTGELFF | TGCGCCAGCAGCTTGAATGCGTTCGACGTCACCGGGGAGCTGTTTTTT
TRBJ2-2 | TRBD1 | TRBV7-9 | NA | CASPGQGGIGELFF | TGTGCCAGCCCGGGACAGGGAGGCATCGGGGAGCTGTTTTTT
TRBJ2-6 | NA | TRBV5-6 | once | CASSPPRVGAAGANVLTF | TGTGCCAGCAGCCCGCCGAGGGTAGGGGCGGCTGGGGCCAACGTCCTGACTTTC
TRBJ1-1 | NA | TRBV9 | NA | CASSVNGGGTEAFF | TGTGCCAGCAGCGTAAATGGGGGCGGCACTGAAGCTTTCTTT
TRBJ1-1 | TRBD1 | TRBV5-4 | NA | CASSSTGGPGTEAFF | TGTGCCAGCAGCTCAACAGGGGGACCGGGGACTGAAGCTTTCTTT
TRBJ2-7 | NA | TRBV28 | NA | CASRSSSYEQYF | TGTGCCAGCAGATCTAGCTCCTACGAGCAGTACTTC
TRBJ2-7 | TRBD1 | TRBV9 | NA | CASSVGQGAREQYF | TGTGCCAGCAGCGTAGGACAGGGGGCGCGCGAGCAGTACTTC
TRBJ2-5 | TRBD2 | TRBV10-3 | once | CATETSGGQETQYF | TGTGCCACGGAGACTAGCGGGGGGCAAGAGACCCAGTACTTC
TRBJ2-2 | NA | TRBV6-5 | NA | CASTPGVGELFF | TGTGCCAGCACCCCGGGGGTCGGGGAGCTGTTTTTT
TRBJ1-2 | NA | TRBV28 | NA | CASSLGRGLILGYGYTF | TGTGCCAGCAGTTTGGGACGAGGGCTGATTTTGGGCTATGGCTACACCTTC
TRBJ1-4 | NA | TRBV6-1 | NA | CASSEEGRQGSEKLFF | TGTGCCAGCAGTGAAGAGGGGAGGCAGGGTTCTGAAAAACTGTTTTTT
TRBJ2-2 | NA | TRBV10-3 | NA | CAISERGELFF | TGTGCCATCAGTGAACGAGGGGAGCTGTTTTTT
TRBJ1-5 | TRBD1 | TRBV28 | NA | CASSLSGTGVRGNQPQHF | TGTGCCAGCAGTTTAAGTGGGACAGGGGTTAGAGGCAATCAGCCCCAGCATTTT
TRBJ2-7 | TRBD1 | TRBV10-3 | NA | CATTGTGGNEQYF | TGTGCCACTACCGGGACAGGGGGCAACGAGCAGTACTTC
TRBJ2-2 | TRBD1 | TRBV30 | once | CAWAGTGGPTGELFF | TGTGCCTGGGCCGGGACAGGGGGCCCAACCGGGGAGCTGTTTTTT
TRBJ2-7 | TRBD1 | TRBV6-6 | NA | CASSYSGQGIYEQYF | TGTGCCAGCAGTTACTCGGGACAGGGAATCTACGAGCAGTACTTC
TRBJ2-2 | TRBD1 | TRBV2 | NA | CASRSRTGQVGELFF | TGTGCCAGCAGATCCAGGACAGGGCAAGTCGGGGAGCTGTTTTTT